The 8 T cell receptor beta chains listed next were all sequenced from one sample in a study of T cell responses to AZD1222 COVID-19 vaccine (TCRdb year 2021). The label giving this sample's time point can be read as: baseline before first vaccination. The library was produced with the immunoSEQ multiplex PCR assay. TCRdb holds this immuneACCESS table with in-frame rearrangements only. Some clones are missing; in checked studies, unresolved V genes explain under half, and the rest has no known cause. The sample table contains about 180,000 clones; only one count was recorded for more than 90% of them. 2.6% of the sample goes to the ten largest clones. The sample in question was peripheral blood, obtained on day 0 of AZD1222 vaccination. The receptors come from an adult in good health.

This chain uses TRBV5-1 with TRBJ2-7; 9 bases are shared with TRBD1. The CDR3 spans 15 residues. Trimming at V came to 5 bases and at J to 4 bases, leaving 10 bases not matched to a gene. Germline lookup yields CDR1 SGHRS and CDR2 YFSETQ. The CDR3 DNA reads TGCGCCAGCAGTCGTCTGGGACAGGGACTTTACGAGCAGTACTTC. It is translated as CASSRLGQGLYEQYF.

The V and J genes are TRBV30 and TRBJ1-4; D perhaps matches TRBD1 (5 bases). The CDR3 extends over 17 amino acids. CDR1 and CDR2 from the germline V gene are GTSNPN and SVGIG (reference sequence). Trimming shortened V by 2 bases and J by 2 bases, and 18 bases separated the two germline ends. DNA of the CDR3: TGTGCCTGGAGTAAGGCTGTAGGGGCAGGCACTAATGAAAAACTGTTTTTT. It encodes CAWSKAVGAGTNEKLFF.

V usage is TRBV9 and J usage is TRBJ1-1; 7 nucleotides align to TRBD1. From germline, CDR1 is SGDLS and CDR2 YYNGEE. Trimming took 4 bases from V and 1 from J; bases not matched to a gene: 10. This CDR3 has 16 residues. CDR3 DNA sequence: TGTGCCAGCAGCTCCCTAGGACAGGAAAGGAACACTGAAGCTTTCTTT. This encodes CASSSLGQERNTEAFF.

CDR3 protein: CASSESGGSQFF. CDR3 coding DNA: TGCGCCAGCAGTGAGTCTGGCGGATCGCAGTTCTTC. The V call is TRBV10-2, the J call TRBJ2-1; D is unresolved. This CDR3 is built from 12 residues. CDR1 and CDR2 (germline): WSHSY, SAAADI. V was pared by 0 bases and J by 12 bases, with 9 bases between.

V usage is TRBV11-2 and J usage is TRBJ2-7, with TRBD1 as a possible D gene (6 bases). Per the germline V gene, CDR1 is SGHAT and CDR2 is FQNNGV. V lost 1 base, J lost 6 bases, and 25 bases lay in between. This CDR3 has 18 residues. As DNA, the CDR3 is TGTGCCAGCAGCTTAGTCACAGGGTTAGGAGGAATAGTCGGCGAGCAGTACTTC. Translation: CASSLVTGLGGIVGEQYF.

The chain has TRBV19 and TRBJ2-3, with D possibly being TRBD1 (5 bases). The CDR3 loop spans 15 amino acids. V was shortened by 3 bases and J by 2 bases, with 12 bases between the two germline ends. The germline V gene has CDR1 LNHDA and CDR2 SQIVND (reference sequence). The CDR3 region has the DNA TGTGCCAGTAGTATCCTGGGCAGGGCCACAGATACGCAGTATTTT. Translating it yields CASSILGRATDTQYF.

In this sample, this clone turned up a few times. V gene TRBV30 combines with J gene TRBJ1-3, with unresolved D. Germline assignment: CDR1 GTSNPN and CDR2 SVGIG (reference sequence). The CDR3 runs 14 residues. V lost 3 bases and J 7 bases, leaving 16 bases between the germline ends. In DNA, the CDR3 is TGTGCCTGGAGCGGGATGACCGGAGGTAACACCATATATTTT. Protein: CAWSGMTGGNTIYF. The full variable domain, with the rest looked up from reference TRBV30 and TRBJ1-3, is SQTIHQWPATLVQPVGSPLSLECTVEGTSNPNLYWYRQAAGRGLQLLFYSVGIGQISSEVPQNLSASRPQDRQFILSSKKLLLSDSGFYLCAWSGMTGGNTIYFGEGSWLTVV.

The chain recombines TRBV5-1 with TRBJ1-2; D remains unclear. V was shortened by 4 bases and J by 6 bases, with 10 bases between the two germline ends. Germline V gene lookup returns CDR1 SGHRS and CDR2 YFSETQ. The CDR3 length is 12 residues. CDR3: CASSPRGDGYTF. CDR3 in DNA: TGCGCCAGCAGCCCCCGTGGCGATGGCTACACCTTC.